The 28 T cell receptor beta chains below were found in one sample sequenced in a study of T cell repertoires in cytomegalovirus infection. Via MiXCR, TCRdb re-called the reads, giving one row per CDR3 protein. The sample holds some 450,000 distinct CDR3 sequences, 30% to 40% seen once. Material: PBMCs. These receptors were obtained from a human donor in good health (CMV status not recorded). Some clones in this sample may be carry-over from other donors' samples.

V is TRBV7-9 and J is TRBJ2-5, with TRBD2 as a possible D gene (6 bases). The CDR3 totals 15 residues. V was cut by 6 bases and J by 3 bases, with 17 bases left in between. The V gene's germline CDR1 is SEHNR and CDR2 FQNEAQ (reference sequence). The DNA for the CDR3 is TGTGCCAGCAGTTACACGCCGGGACTTAAAGAGACCCAGTACTTC. It is translated as CASSYTPGLKETQYF.

The chain carries TRBV15 and TRBJ1-2; TRBD1 is a possible D gene (5 bases). The CDR3 is 17 residues long. Trimming took off 3 bases at V and 5 bases at J, with 22 bases between the two ends. Germline values: CDR1 LNHNV, CDR2 YYDKDF (reference sequence). The CDR3 DNA sequence: TGTGCCACCAGCAGCGACAGAGAACGACGCTTACCTTATGGCTACACCTTC. Its translation: CATSSDRERRLPYGYTF.

V usage is TRBV29-1 and J usage is TRBJ2-5, with 7 bases fitting TRBD1. The V gene end was trimmed by 7 bases and the J gene end by 2 bases; junction bases not matched to a gene: 7. Germline loops: CDR1 SQVTM, CDR2 ANQGSEA. The CDR3 has 13 residues. CDR3 amino acids: CSAAGTVQETQYF. CDR3 coding DNA: TGCAGCGCAGCCGGGACAGTACAAGAGACCCAGTACTTC.

This clonotype was counted between two and nine times. The chain is built from TRBV5-1 and TRBJ2-1; TRBD1 is a possible D gene (5 bases). V lost 4 bases, J lost 5 bases, and 10 bases lay in between. This CDR3 region has 13 residues. In germline, CDR1 is SGHRS, CDR2 YFSETQ. The CDR3 is CASSRTLHNEQFF. DNA for the CDR3: TGCGCCAGCAGCCGGACACTCCACAATGAGCAGTTCTTC.

The rearrangement uses TRBV19 and TRBJ2-2; D perhaps matches TRBD1 (6 bases). Trimming removed 5 bases from V and 5 bases from J, with 15 bases in between. The CDR3 consists of 15 residues. The germline V gene has CDR1 LNHDA and CDR2 SQIVND (reference sequence). The CDR3 DNA is TGTGCCAGTAGTCCTCAGGGGCTGGGTACCGGGGAGCTGTTTTTT. It specifies CASSPQGLGTGELFF. The variable domain in full, completed from reference TRBV19 and TRBJ2-2, reads DGGITQSPKYLFRKEGQNVTLSCEQNLNHDAMYWYRQDPGQGLRLIYYSQIVNDFQKGDIAEGYSVSREKKESFPLTVTSAQKNPTAFYLCASSPQGLGTGELFFGEGSRLTVL.

A remark on this clonotype: A read error may produce the germline difference seen at one junction end. V usage is TRBV7-2 and J usage is TRBJ1-1, with D unresolved. This CDR3 is 14 amino acids long. Germline lookup yields CDR1 SGHTA and CDR2 FQGNSA. This chain's CDR3 is CASSFPAKNTLACF. The CDR3 bases are TGTGCCAGCAGCTTTCCCGCTAAGAACACTTTAGCTTGCTTT.

About this clonotype: The junction departs from the called germline gene at one end, perhaps through a read error. The chain couples TRBV7-9 to TRBJ2-6; tentatively, D is TRBD1 (6 bases). Germline lookup yields CDR1 SEHNR and CDR2 FQNEAQ (reference sequence). The CDR3 loop spans 15 amino acids. The CDR3 DNA follows: TGTGACAGCAGCCTTCCCAAGACAGGCGTTAACGTCCTGACTTTC. It encodes CDSSLPKTGVNVLTF.

The chain uses TRBV19 and TRBJ2-1; D is uncertain. V was clipped by 5 bases and J by 4 bases, with 12 bases between them. The germline V gene encodes CDR1 LNHDA and CDR2 SQIVND (reference sequence). The CDR3 is 14 residues long. CDR3 amino acids: CASSSRVLYNEQFF. DNA for the CDR3: TGTGCCAGTAGTTCTCGGGTTTTGTACAATGAGCAGTTCTTC.

This clonotype was detected many times. The rearrangement joins TRBV7-2 to TRBJ2-7; 8 bases agree with TRBD1. The CDR3 runs to 14 residues. CDR1 is SGHTA and CDR2 is FQGNSA in the germline V gene. V was clipped by 3 bases and J by 5 bases; unmatched bases: 6. The CDR3 sequence is CASSFRRQGNEQYF. The CDR3 DNA follows: TGTGCCAGCAGCTTTCGTCGACAGGGGAACGAGCAGTACTTC.

This clonotype was seen a handful of times. The rearrangement uses TRBV6-1 and TRBJ2-2; 7 bases line up with TRBD2. This CDR3 is 13 amino acids long. Germline V lookup: CDR1 MNHNS, CDR2 SASEGT. V lost 8 bases, J lost 2 bases, and 2 bases stayed unmatched. The DNA for the CDR3 is TGTGCCAGCTCGGGAGGAAACACCGGGGAGCTGTTTTTT. Amino acids: CASSGGNTGELFF.

This clonotype was counted at least ten times. V usage is TRBV6-1 and J usage is TRBJ2-1; a weak D match, TRBD1 (6 bases). This CDR3 is built from 13 residues. Trimming removed 7 bases from V and 8 bases from J, with 15 bases in between. Germline lookup yields CDR1 MNHNS and CDR2 SASEGT. The CDR3 DNA sequence: TGTGCCAGCAATAGACAGGAGGTAGATGAGCAGTTCTTC. It specifies CASNRQEVDEQFF.

The chain employs TRBV10-3 and TRBJ1-3; 7 bases match TRBD1. CDR3 length equals 15 residues. CDR1 is ENHRY and CDR2 is SYGVKD in the germline V gene. V shed 6 bases, J shed 7 bases, and the junction held 12 bases outside the gene matches. CDR3 sequence reads: CAISPGDRAWNTIYF. The CDR3 DNA sequence: TGTGCCATCAGCCCCGGAGACAGGGCATGGAACACCATATATTTT.

This clonotype was recorded at least ten times. This sequence joins TRBV12-3 or TRBV12-4 and TRBJ2-3, with D possibly called TRBD1 or TRBD2 (6 bases each). V was shortened by 3 bases and J by 2 bases, with 27 bases between the two germline ends. The CDR3 length is 20 residues. The CDR3 reads CASSFTATGAGSVLTDTQYF. The CDR3 region has the DNA TGTGCCAGCAGTTTCACCGCGACGGGGGCAGGGTCGGTCCTCACAGATACGCAGTATTTT.

Concerning this clonotype: A much more abundant neighbour one base away suggests this may be a read error. The CDR3 does not close with the conserved phenylalanine or tryptophan, likely indicating a read error. The genes are TRBV7-2 and TRBJ1-2; tentatively, D is TRBD1 (5 bases). V was trimmed by 1 base and J by 2 bases, leaving 8 bases between them. The V gene's germline CDR1 is SGHTA and CDR2 FQGNSA. CDR3 size: 14 residues. The CDR3 reads CASSLGGVNYGYTL. For the CDR3, the DNA is TGTGCCAGCAGCTTAGGGGGGGTGAACTATGGCTACACCTTA.

The chain joins TRBV6-5 to TRBJ1-2, with D perhaps TRBD1 (6 bases). Trimming left V 2 bases short and J 4 bases short, with 29 bases between. The CDR3 length is 20 residues. Germline CDR1 MNHEY, CDR2 SVGAGI. The CDR3 nucleotides are TGTGCCAGCAGTTACGAGTCGGAGACAGGTCCAGATATAGCTCTCTATGGCTACACCTTC. Translation: CASSYESETGPDIALYGYTF.

The rearrangement joins TRBV27 to TRBJ2-1; D might be TRBD1 or TRBD2, each matching 6 bases. The CDR3 has 18 residues. Germline V lookup: CDR1 MNHEY, CDR2 SMNVEV (reference sequence). With 3 bases removed from V and 1 base from J, the gap between germline ends came to 19 bases. CDR3 sequence (DNA): TGTGCCAGCAGTTTGGGAGAAGGAGGGGGGCCGTCCTACAATGAGCAGTTCTTC. Its translation is CASSLGEGGGPSYNEQFF.

This clonotype showed up many times. This chain joins TRBV6-1 and TRBJ2-3, with 9 bases that match TRBD1. Germline CDR1 MNHNS, CDR2 SASEGT. With 8 bases clipped from V and 4 bases from J, the junction kept 10 bases outside the gene matches. The CDR3 is made up of 15 amino acids. This CDR3 reads CASGTTGGWADTQYF. The CDR3 DNA reads TGTGCCAGCGGAACCACAGGGGGCTGGGCAGATACGCAGTATTTT.

This clonotype was observed a handful of times. V usage is TRBV24-1 and J usage is TRBJ1-2, with D maybe TRBD1 (6 bases). The CDR3 has 19 residues. Germline lookup yields CDR1 KGHDR and CDR2 SFDVKD. The ends were cut back, 1 base at V and 0 bases at J, with 20 bases in the middle. The CDR3 protein is CATSDFRRGTDDPNYGYTF. The CDR3 bases are TGTGCCACCAGTGATTTCAGGAGGGGGACGGACGATCCTAACTATGGCTACACCTTC.

This clonotype was recorded at least ten times. The junction differs from germline at one of its ends, possibly a read error. The genes are TRBV7-7 and TRBJ2-7, with 9 bases fitting TRBD1. Germline CDR1 is SSHAT and CDR2 is FNYEAQ (reference sequence). CDR3 length equals 15 residues. The CDR3 DNA is TGTGCTAGCAGCGCGGGACAGGGATTAACCTACGAGCAGTACTTC. Amino acid sequence: CASSAGQGLTYEQYF.

There are many counts of this clonotype. This chain links TRBV7-2 with TRBJ2-5; D might be TRBD1 (6 bases). The V end was cut by 5 bases, the J end by 5 bases, with 15 bases between. CDR3 length equals 14 residues. The V gene's germline CDR1 is SGHTA and CDR2 FQGNSA. The CDR3 bases are TGTGCCAGCAGCCCCCACAGGGTTAGGGAGACCCAGTACTTC. As protein: CASSPHRVRETQYF.

The table lists this clonotype with many counts. V gene TRBV7-2 combines with J gene TRBJ2-3; no definite D call. Germline V CDR1 and CDR2: SGHTA, FQGNSA. The V and J ends lost 5 bases and 5 bases respectively, with 5 bases between them. CDR3 length: 11 amino acids. The CDR3 DNA reads as TGTGCCAGCAGCGTGTTAGATACGCAGTATTTT. The encoded protein is CASSVLDTQYF.

Points on this clonotype: Its ends do not fully match the called genes, so a read error is possible. This chain joins TRBV6-5 and TRBJ2-7; 10 bases map to TRBD1. This CDR3 is 14 amino acids long. CDR1 and CDR2 (germline): MNHEY, SVGAGI. CDR3 sequence reads: CSSRLGQGGYEQYF. The CDR3 DNA follows: TGTTCCAGCAGACTTGGACAGGGGGGCTACGAGCAGTACTTC.

This clonotype was found many times. V gene TRBV11-3 combines with J gene TRBJ2-5, with D perhaps TRBD1 (6 bases). Germline assignment: CDR1 SGHNT and CDR2 YENEEA. This CDR3 spans 13 amino acids. Trimming cost V 5 bases and J 4 bases, with 11 bases left between them. In nucleotides, the CDR3 is TGTGCCAGCAGCACAGGGTATGGAGAGACCCAGTACTTC. Translating it yields CASSTGYGETQYF.

With regard to this clonotype: Its ends do not fully match the called genes, so a read error is possible. The V and J genes are TRBV5-3 and TRBJ1-1, with TRBD1 matching over 7 bases. TRBV5-3 is given ORF status, its function remaining uncertain. This CDR3 has 16 amino acids. The CDR3 loop is CASSHLRGTENTEACF. As DNA, the CDR3 is TGTGCCAGCAGCCATCTGCGAGGGACAGAGAACACTGAAGCTTGCTTT.

J is TRBJ1-4 and V is TRBV6-5; a weak D match, TRBD1 (5 bases). Germline V CDR1 and CDR2: MNHEY, SVGAGI. V lost 10 bases to trimming and J lost 4 bases, with 13 bases between them. The CDR3 extends over 13 amino acids. The CDR3 reads CATAGTGNEKLFF. The CDR3 nucleotides read TGTGCCACCGCCGGGACGGGTAATGAAAAACTGTTTTTT.

This chain links TRBV10-3 with TRBJ2-3, with 12 bases identical to TRBD2. J lost 3 bases, V lost 5 bases, and 3 bases had no gene match. The CDR3 length is 15 residues. CDR1 and CDR2 from the germline V gene are ENHRY and SYGVKD. The CDR3 is CAISTSGGITDTQYF. The CDR3 DNA reads as TGTGCCATCAGTACTAGCGGGGGGATAACAGATACGCAGTATTTT.

This clonotype appeared many times. The rearrangement links TRBV7-8 to TRBJ2-7, with D perhaps matching TRBD1 (6 bases). The CDR3 extends over 16 amino acids. The germline CDR1 and CDR2 sequences are SGHVS and FQNEAQ. V was pared by 1 base and J by 6 bases, with 19 bases between. The DNA of the CDR3 is TGTGCCAGCAGCTTAGAGGCGGTACAGGGTAGGGGCGAGCAGTACTTC. Its translation: CASSLEAVQGRGEQYF.

J is TRBJ1-1 and V is TRBV11-2; D not certain. Germline values: CDR1 SGHAT, CDR2 FQNNGV. V was trimmed by 0 bases and J by 0 bases, leaving 14 bases between them. The CDR3 runs to 17 residues. The CDR3 sequence: CASSLDRSGKLNTEAFF. DNA of the CDR3: TGTGCCAGCAGCTTAGATCGTTCCGGGAAATTGAACACTGAAGCTTTCTTT.